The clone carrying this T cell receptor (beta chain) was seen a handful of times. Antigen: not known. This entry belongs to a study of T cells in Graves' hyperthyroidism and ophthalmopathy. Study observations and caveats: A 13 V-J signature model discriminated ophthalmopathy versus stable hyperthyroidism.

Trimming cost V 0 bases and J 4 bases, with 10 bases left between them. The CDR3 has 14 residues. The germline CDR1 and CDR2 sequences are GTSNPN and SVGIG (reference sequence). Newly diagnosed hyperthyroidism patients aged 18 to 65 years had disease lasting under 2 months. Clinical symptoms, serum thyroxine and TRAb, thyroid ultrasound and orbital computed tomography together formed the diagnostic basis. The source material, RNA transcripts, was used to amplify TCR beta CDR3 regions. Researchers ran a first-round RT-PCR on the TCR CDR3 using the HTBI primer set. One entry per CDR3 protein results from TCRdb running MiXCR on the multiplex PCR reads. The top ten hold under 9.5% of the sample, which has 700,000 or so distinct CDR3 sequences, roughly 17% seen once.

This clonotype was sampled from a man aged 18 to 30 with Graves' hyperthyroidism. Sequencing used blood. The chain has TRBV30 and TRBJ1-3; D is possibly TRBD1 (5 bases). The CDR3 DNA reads TGTGCCTGGAGTGTACCCAGGGACGGAAACACCATATATTTT. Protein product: CAWSVPRDGNTIYF.